The 8 T cell receptor beta chains below all came from one sample that was sequenced in a study of T cell responses to AZD1222 COVID-19 vaccine. Libraries were prepared by immunoSEQ multiplex PCR; TCRdb keeps only in-frame clonotypes and omits some of them. This sample has 95,000 to 150,000 clones, with roughly nine tenths found just once. Material: peripheral blood, obtained on day 0 of AZD1222 vaccination. The receptors originated from an adult in good health.

This rearrangement joins TRBV14 to TRBJ2-5; D might be TRBD1 (6 bases). V lost 0 bases and J 3 bases, leaving 17 bases between the germline ends. CDR1 is SGHDN, CDR2 FVKESK, per germline. This CDR3 has 17 residues. The CDR3 coding sequence is TGTGCCAGCAGCCAAGAGGGGGCGCGGGCCGTGGAAGAGACCCAGTACTTC. It codes for CASSQEGARAVEETQYF. Looking up the rest from reference TRBV14 and TRBJ2-5 gives the full variable domain: EAGVTQFPSHSVIEKGQTVTLRCDPISGHDNLYWYRRVMGKEIKFLLHFVKESKQDESGMPNNRFLAERTGGTYSTLKVQPAELEDSGVYFCASSQEGARAVEETQYFGPGTRLLVL.

The chain is built from TRBV27 and TRBJ2-2, with D unresolved. Germline V gene sequence: CDR1 MNHEY, CDR2 SMNVEV (reference sequence). The CDR3 runs to 13 residues. V lost 3 bases and J 6 bases, leaving 8 bases between the germline ends. The CDR3 loop is CASSFSLAGELFF. The DNA for the CDR3 is TGTGCCAGCAGTTTTAGTCTGGCCGGGGAGCTGTTTTTT.

The V gene is TRBV10-3, the J gene TRBJ1-1; D may be TRBD1 (5 bases). This CDR3 region has 16 residues. CDR1 and CDR2 from the germline V gene are ENHRY and SYGVKD. The germline V and J ends were trimmed by 6 bases and 2 bases, with 19 bases remaining between them. The CDR3 spells CAIRKDIQISNTEAFF. The CDR3 bases are TGTGCCATCAGGAAGGACATACAGATCTCAAACACTGAAGCTTTCTTT.

This chain joins TRBV28 and TRBJ2-3, with D perhaps given as TRBD1 or TRBD2 (5 bases each). The CDR3 length is 15 residues. The V gene lost 3 bases and the J gene lost 2 bases, with 12 bases spanning the gap. Germline values: CDR1 MDHEN, CDR2 SYDVKM. Here the CDR3 DNA reads TGTGCCAGCAGTTTTGAGGGGTTAACCACAGATACGCAGTATTTT. Its protein product is CASSFEGLTTDTQYF.

The chain recombines TRBV28 with TRBJ1-2; possible D gene TRBD1, 6 bases. Germline V gene data show CDR1 as MDHEN and CDR2 as SYDVKM. This CDR3 has 16 residues. Trimming left V 6 bases short and J 3 bases short, with 20 bases between. The CDR3 loop is CASSPPRGGGDYGYTF. The CDR3, as DNA: TGTGCCAGCAGCCCCCCCCGAGGGGGTGGTGACTATGGCTACACCTTC.

The chain uses TRBV29-1 and TRBJ2-1; D unclear. The germline V and J ends were trimmed by 7 bases and 10 bases, with 20 bases remaining between them. Germline-derived CDR1 and CDR2 are SQVTM and ANQGSEA. The CDR3 is 13 residues long. CDR3 region: CSEDQSNSGEQFF. The CDR3 DNA is TGCAGCGAGGACCAATCCAATTCAGGAGAGCAGTTCTTC.

The rearrangement links TRBV4-2 to TRBJ2-7; 12 bases fit TRBD2. The germline V gene encodes CDR1 LGHNA and CDR2 YNFKEQ. The CDR3 spans 14 residues. V lost 6 bases to trimming and J lost 1 base; unmatched junction nucleotides: 1. This CDR3 is CASRTSGSSYEQYF. CDR3 DNA: TGTGCCAGCAGGACTAGCGGGAGTTCCTACGAGCAGTACTTC.

The rearrangement uses TRBV10-3 and TRBJ2-1, with D perhaps matching TRBD2 (6 bases). This CDR3 contains 16 residues. Germline V gene sequence: CDR1 ENHRY, CDR2 SYGVKD. The V and J ends lost 2 bases and 5 bases respectively, with 16 bases between them. CDR3 sequence reads: CAISEPLKAGHNEQFF. CDR3 DNA sequence: TGTGCCATCAGTGAGCCCCTGAAGGCGGGGCACAATGAGCAGTTCTTC.